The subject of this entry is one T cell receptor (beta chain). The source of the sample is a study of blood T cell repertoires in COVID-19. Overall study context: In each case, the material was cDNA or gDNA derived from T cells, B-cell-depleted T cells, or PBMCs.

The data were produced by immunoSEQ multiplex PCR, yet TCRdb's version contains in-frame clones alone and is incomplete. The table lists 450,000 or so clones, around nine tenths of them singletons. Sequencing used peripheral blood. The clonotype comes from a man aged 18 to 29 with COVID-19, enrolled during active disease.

DNA for the CDR3: TGTGCCAGCACCGTACAGGGGATTAGGAATGAGCAGTTCTTC. The encoded protein is CASTVQGIRNEQFF. V is TRBV2 and J is TRBJ2-1, with 7 bases identical to TRBD1. This CDR3 has 14 amino acids. Germline loops: CDR1 SNHLY, CDR2 FYNNEI. V shed 7 bases and J 7 bases; nucleotides not matched to a gene: 10.